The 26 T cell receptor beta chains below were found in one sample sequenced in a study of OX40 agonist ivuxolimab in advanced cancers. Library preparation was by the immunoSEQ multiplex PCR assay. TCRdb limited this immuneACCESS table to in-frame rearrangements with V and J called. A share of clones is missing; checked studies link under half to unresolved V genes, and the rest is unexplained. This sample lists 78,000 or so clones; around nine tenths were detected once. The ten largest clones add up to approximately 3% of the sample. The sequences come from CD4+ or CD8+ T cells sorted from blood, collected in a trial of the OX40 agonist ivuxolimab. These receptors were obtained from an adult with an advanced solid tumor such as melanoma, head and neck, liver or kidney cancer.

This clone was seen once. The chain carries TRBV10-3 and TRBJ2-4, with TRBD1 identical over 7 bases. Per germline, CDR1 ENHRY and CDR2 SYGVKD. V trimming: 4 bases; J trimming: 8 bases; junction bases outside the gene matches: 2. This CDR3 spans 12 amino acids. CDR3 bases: TGTGCCATCAGTGGGCAGGGGGACATTCAGTACTTC. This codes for CAISGQGDIQYF.

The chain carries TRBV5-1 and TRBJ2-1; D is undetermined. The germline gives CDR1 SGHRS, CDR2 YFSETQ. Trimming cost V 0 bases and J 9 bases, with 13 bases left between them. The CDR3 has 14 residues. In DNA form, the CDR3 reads TGCGCCAGCAGCTTGGTCGGGCTAGTGACTGAGCAGTTCTTC. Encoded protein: CASSLVGLVTEQFF.

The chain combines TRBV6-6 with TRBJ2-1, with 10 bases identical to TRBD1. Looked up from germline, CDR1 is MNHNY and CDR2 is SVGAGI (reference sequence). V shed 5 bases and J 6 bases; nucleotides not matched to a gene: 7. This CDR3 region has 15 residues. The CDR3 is CASSPRDRGGNEQFF. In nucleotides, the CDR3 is TGTGCCAGCAGTCCACGGGACAGGGGTGGCAATGAGCAGTTCTTC.

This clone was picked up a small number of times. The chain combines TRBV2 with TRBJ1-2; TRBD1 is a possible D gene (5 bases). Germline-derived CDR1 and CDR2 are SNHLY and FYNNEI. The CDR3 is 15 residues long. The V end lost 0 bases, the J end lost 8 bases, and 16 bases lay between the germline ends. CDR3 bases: TGTGCCAGCAGTGAAGCCTTGGGGGACCTTTGGGGCTACACCTTC. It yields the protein CASSEALGDLWGYTF.

Here the CDR3 DNA reads TGTGCCAGCAGCCCGGGACTAGCGGGAGTTAGCACCGGGGAGCTGTTTTTT. The encoded protein is CASSPGLAGVSTGELFF. The chain joins TRBV7-8 to TRBJ2-2; 14 positions agree with TRBD2. The germline V gene encodes CDR1 SGHVS and CDR2 FQNEAQ. CDR3 length: 17 residues. V shed 5 bases, J shed 4 bases, and the junction held 6 bases outside the gene matches.

The CDR3 DNA reads as TGCGCCAGCAGCGCCTCTCCACAGGGGCTCCAAGAGACCCAGTACTTC. Its protein is CASSASPQGLQETQYF. The V call is TRBV5-1, the J call TRBJ2-5; TRBD1 agrees at 7 bases. In germline, CDR1 is SGHRS, CDR2 YFSETQ. The CDR3 has 16 amino acids. With V trimmed by 4 bases and J by 1 base, 10 bases remained unmatched.

The CDR3 DNA sequence: TGTGCCAGCAGTGCATCCTGGGGTGGACGGGGCTACACCTTC. Amino acid sequence: CASSASWGGRGYTF. The chain recombines TRBV6-1 with TRBJ1-2, with D uncertain. Trimming removed 4 bases from V and 8 bases from J, with 17 bases in between. CDR3 size: 14 residues. Germline V gives CDR1 MNHNS, CDR2 SASEGT.

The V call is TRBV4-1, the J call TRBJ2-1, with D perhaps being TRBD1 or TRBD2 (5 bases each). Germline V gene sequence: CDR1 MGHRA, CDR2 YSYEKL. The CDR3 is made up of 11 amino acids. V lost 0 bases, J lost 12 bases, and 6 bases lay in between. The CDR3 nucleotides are TGCGCCAGCAGCCAAGATGGGGGGCAGTTCTTC. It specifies CASSQDGGQFF.

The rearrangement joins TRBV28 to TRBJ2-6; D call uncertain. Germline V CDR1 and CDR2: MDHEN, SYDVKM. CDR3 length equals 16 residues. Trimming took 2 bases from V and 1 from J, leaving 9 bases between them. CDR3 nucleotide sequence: TGTGCCAGCAGTTTACTGAGAAGGTCTGGGGCCAACGTCCTGACTTTC. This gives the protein CASSLLRRSGANVLTF.

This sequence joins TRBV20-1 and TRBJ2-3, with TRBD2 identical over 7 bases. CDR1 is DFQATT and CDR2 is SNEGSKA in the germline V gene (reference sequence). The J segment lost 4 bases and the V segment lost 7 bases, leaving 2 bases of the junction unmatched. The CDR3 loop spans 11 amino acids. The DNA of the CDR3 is TGCAGTGGGGGGGGAGCAGATACGCAGTATTTT. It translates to CSGGGADTQYF.

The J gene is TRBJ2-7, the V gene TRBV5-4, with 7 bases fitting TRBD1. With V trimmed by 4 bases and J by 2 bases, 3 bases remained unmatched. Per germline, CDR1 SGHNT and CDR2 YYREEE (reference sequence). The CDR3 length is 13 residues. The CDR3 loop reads CASSHRGPYEQYF. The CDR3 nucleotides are TGTGCCAGCAGCCACAGGGGTCCCTACGAGCAGTACTTC.

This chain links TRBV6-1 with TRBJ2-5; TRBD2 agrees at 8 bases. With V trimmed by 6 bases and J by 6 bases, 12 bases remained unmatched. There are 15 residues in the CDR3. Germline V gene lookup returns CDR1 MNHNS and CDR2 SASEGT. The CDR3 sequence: CASRGLAGREQTQYF. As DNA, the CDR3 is TGTGCCAGCAGAGGCCTAGCGGGCAGGGAACAGACCCAGTACTTC.

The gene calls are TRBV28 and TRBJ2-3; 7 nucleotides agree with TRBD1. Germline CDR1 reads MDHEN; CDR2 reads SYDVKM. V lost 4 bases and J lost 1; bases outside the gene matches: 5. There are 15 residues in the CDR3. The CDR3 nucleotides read TGTGCCAGCAGTTCTCGACAGGGCGGCACAGATACGCAGTATTTT. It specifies CASSSRQGGTDTQYF.

In nucleotides, the CDR3 is TGTGCCTGGAGTAGGGCAGGGGAGAACACTGAAGCTTTCTTT. Translation: CAWSRAGENTEAFF. The V gene is TRBV30, the J gene TRBJ1-1; perhaps TRBD1 as D (6 bases). The ends were cut back, 2 bases at V and 1 base at J, with 11 bases in the middle. The germline V gene has CDR1 GTSNPN and CDR2 SVGIG (reference sequence). The CDR3 loop spans 14 amino acids.

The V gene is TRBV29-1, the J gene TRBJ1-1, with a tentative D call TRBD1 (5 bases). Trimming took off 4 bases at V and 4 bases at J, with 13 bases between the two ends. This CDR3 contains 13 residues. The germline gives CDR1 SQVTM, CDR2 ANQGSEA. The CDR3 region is CSVVGREGTEAFF. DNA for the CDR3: TGCAGCGTTGTGGGCAGGGAAGGCACTGAAGCTTTCTTT.

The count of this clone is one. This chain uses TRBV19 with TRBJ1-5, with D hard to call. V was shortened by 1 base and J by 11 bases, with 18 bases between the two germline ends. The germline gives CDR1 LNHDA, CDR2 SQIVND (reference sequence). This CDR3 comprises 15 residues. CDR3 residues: CASSIAGRAQSAQHF. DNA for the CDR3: TGTGCCAGTAGTATAGCGGGGAGGGCGCAATCAGCCCAGCATTTT.

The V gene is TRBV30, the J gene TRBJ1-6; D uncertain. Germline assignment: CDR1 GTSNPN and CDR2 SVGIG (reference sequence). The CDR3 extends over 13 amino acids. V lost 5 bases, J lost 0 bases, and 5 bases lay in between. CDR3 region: CAWAASYNSPLHF. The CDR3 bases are TGTGCCTGGGCAGCCTCCTATAATTCACCCCTCCACTTT.

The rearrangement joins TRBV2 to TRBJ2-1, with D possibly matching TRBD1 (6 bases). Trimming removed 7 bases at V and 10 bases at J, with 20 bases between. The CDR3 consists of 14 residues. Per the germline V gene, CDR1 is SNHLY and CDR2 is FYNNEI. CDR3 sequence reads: CASTKQGPLAEQFF. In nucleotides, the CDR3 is TGTGCCAGCACCAAACAGGGTCCACTTGCAGAGCAGTTCTTC.

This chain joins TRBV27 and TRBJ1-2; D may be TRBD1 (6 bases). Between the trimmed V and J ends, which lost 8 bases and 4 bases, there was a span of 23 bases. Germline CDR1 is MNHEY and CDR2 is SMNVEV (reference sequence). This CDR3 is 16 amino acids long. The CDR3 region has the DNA TGTGCCAGCTCCGGGGGGGGCCGCGGACGGATCTATGGCTACACCTTC. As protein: CASSGGGRGRIYGYTF.

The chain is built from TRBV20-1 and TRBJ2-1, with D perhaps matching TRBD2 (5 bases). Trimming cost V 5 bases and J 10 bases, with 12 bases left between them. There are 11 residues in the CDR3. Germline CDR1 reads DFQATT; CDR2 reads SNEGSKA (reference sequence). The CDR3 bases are TGCAGTGCTGGTCCTCGCGGGGAGCAGTTCTTC. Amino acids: CSAGPRGEQFF.

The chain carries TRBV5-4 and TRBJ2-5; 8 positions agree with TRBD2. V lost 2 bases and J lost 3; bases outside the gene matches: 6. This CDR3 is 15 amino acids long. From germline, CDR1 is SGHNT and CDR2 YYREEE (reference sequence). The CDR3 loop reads CASSLGGGTKETQYF. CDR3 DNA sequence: TGTGCCAGCAGCTTAGGCGGGGGGACCAAAGAGACCCAGTACTTC. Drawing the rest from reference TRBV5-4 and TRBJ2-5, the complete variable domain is ETGVTQSPTHLIKTRGQQVTLRCSSQSGHNTVSWYQQALGQGPQFIFQYYREEENGRGNFPPRFSGLQFPNYSSELNVNALELDDSALYLCASSLGGGTKETQYFGPGTRLLVL.

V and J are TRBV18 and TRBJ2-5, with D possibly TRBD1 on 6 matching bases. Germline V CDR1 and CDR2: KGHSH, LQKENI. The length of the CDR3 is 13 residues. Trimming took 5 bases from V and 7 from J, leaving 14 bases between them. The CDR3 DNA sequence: TGTGCCAGCTCAGGAGGCCAGGACAGGACCCAGTACTTC. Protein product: CASSGGQDRTQYF.

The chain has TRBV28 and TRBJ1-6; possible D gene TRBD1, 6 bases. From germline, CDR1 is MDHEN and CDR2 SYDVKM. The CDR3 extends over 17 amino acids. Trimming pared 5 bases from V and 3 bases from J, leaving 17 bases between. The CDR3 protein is CASSPGAGGGYNSPLHF. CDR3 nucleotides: TGTGCCAGCAGTCCAGGGGCCGGGGGCGGCTATAATTCACCCCTCCACTTT.

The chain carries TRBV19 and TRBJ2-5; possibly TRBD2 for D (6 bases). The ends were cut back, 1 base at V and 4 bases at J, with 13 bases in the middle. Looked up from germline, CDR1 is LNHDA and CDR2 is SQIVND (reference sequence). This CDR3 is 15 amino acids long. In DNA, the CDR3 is TGTGCCAGTAGTATAGTGGGGGGAAGGGGAGAGACCCAGTACTTC. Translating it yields CASSIVGGRGETQYF.

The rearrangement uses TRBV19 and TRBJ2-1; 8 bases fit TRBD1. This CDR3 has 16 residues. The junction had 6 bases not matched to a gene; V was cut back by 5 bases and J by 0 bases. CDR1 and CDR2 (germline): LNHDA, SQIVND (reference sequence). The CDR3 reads CASSPPQGGSYNEQFF. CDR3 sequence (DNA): TGTGCCAGTAGTCCCCCACAGGGGGGCTCCTACAATGAGCAGTTCTTC. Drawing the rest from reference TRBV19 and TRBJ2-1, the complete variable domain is DGGITQSPKYLFRKEGQNVTLSCEQNLNHDAMYWYRQDPGQGLRLIYYSQIVNDFQKGDIAEGYSVSREKKESFPLTVTSAQKNPTAFYLCASSPPQGGSYNEQFFGPGTRLTVL.

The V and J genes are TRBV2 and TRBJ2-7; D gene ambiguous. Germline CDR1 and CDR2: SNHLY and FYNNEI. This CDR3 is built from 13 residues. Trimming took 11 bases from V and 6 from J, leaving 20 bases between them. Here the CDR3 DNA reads TGTGCCTCCTCGACTGAATACTTGGGCGAGCAGTACTTC. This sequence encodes CASSTEYLGEQYF.